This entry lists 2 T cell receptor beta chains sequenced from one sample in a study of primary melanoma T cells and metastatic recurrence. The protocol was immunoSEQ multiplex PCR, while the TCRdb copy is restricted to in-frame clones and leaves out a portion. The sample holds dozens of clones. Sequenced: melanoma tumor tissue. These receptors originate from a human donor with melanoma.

CDR3 nucleotides: TGTGCCAGCGAGGAGGCGGGGTCGAACACTGAAGCTTTCTTT. Protein product: CASEEAGSNTEAFF. This chain joins TRBV6-8 and TRBJ1-1; D is uncertain. This CDR3 region has 14 residues. Germline V gene lookup returns CDR1 MNHGY and CDR2 SAAAGT. The germline V and J ends were trimmed by 8 bases and 1 base, with 14 bases remaining between them.

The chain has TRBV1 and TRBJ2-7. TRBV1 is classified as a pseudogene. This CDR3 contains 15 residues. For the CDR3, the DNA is TGCGCCAGCAGCCAAGGACGGGACCCTAAAGGCGAGCAGTACTTC. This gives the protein CASSQGRDPKGEQYF.